This T cell receptor (beta chain) was identified in a study of T-cell reconstitution after alpha-beta-depleted transplantation in children. The CDR3 is made up of 15 amino acids. J lost 2 bases, V lost 6 bases, and 10 bases had no gene match. Germline CDR1 SQVTM, CDR2 ANQGSEA. Overall study findings and caveats: At day 60, the high TCRbeta diversity found in some patients originated from recipient T cells and thymic progenitors that had survived.

In the case of this clonotype: Its specificity is not known.

Unique molecular identifiers were used to barcode this TCRbeta library. Via MiXCR, TCRdb re-called the PCR reads, giving one row per CDR3 protein. The sample carries fewer than 1 million distinct CDR3 sequences, about 15% recorded once. The chain recombines TRBV29-1 with TRBJ2-1; TRBD2 matches at 7 bases. The specimen comprised PBMCs, mostly from graft donor cells, sampled 360 days after TCRalphabeta/CD19-depleted stem cell transplant. This sequence was found in a male patient aged 10 to 17 who had a stem cell transplant for acute lymphoblastic leukemia, so the T cells may come from the graft donor. This CDR3 reads CSVQKGTTPYNEQFF. The DNA of the CDR3 is TGCAGCGTCCAGAAGGGGACTACGCCCTACAATGAGCAGTTCTTC.